This T cell receptor beta chain was sequenced for a study of blood T cell repertoires in COVID-19 (dated by TCRdb to 2019 to 2021). Regarding the study in general: Samples covering the acute and convalescent phases of COVID-19 were provided by collaborators in the United States, Italy and Spain. The material from the prospective study consisted of cDNA or gDNA derived from T cells, B-cell-depleted T cells, or PBMCs. Deeply sampled blood TCRbeta repertoires from subjects exposed to, actively infected with, or recovered from COVID-19 were included in the dataset. The repertoires were released in a freely available public database meant as a resource for research on the immune response to SARS-CoV-2. The samples were drawn from the first 160 participants of the ongoing ImmuneRACE study and from about 1,200 subjects provided by 6 global collaborators. Sample metadata almost always included a de-identified subject ID, COVID-19 status, age in years and sex. Where available, HLA class I and class II types were obtained from metadata supplied by the sample provider rather than from assay-based typing.

What the authors observed across the whole study: Clinical and demographic metadata were provided uncurated, with the amount varying by source and participant.

The immunoSEQ Assay, a bias-controlled multiplex PCR, was used to amplify TCRbeta CDR3 regions from genomic DNA. The study's processing was this. Within the assay, amplification of reference gene primers was used to estimate how many nucleated cells each sample contained. To quantify the absolute abundance of each unique TCRbeta CDR3 rearrangement, sequence reads were collapsed and filtered. For each sample, productive Simpson clonality was calculated by taking the square root of Simpson's diversity index across productive rearrangements. TCRdb obtained this table from immuneACCESS and retained in-frame rearrangements with V and J assigned. These tables miss some clones; where compared with another copy, unresolved V genes account for less than half of the shortfall, and the remainder is unexplained. The V and J calls and clone size are taken from that table; D and trimming were inferred from the DNA. The sample table contains 56,000 or so clones; only one count was recorded for approximately 90% of them. The ten largest make up more than 3.5% of the sample.

Points on this clone: Its antigen is not yet known. No base quality values were provided; no much bigger clone lies one nucleotide off. Distinct nucleotide sequences in the sample also encode this CDR3.

Collaborating institutions collected whole blood in K2EDTA tubes following their own protocols. For TCRbeta analysis, collaborator samples were shipped as frozen whole blood, as isolated PBMCs, or as DNA extracted from either sample type. The CDR3, cysteine through phenylalanine, is 12 amino acids long. Only CDR3 DNA is held: 36 bases, read in frame from base 1. The germline V gene encodes CDR1 MNHEY and CDR2 SVGAGI. Between the V and J ends, shortened by 2 bases and 4 bases respectively, the junction contains 5 bases. The source of this sequence is a man in his forties or fifties with acute or convalescent COVID-19. Rearrangement joined TRBV6-5 to TRBJ2-5; no D segment can be confidently identified. The source material was peripheral blood. The sequence in DNA is TGTGCCAGCAGTTACGGGCGAGAGACCCAGTACTTC. It translates to CASSYGRETQYF.